These 19 T cell receptor beta chains were sequenced from one sample in a study of T cell repertoires in cytomegalovirus infection. Their recognized antigens are unknown. A single record per CDR3 protein comes from TCRdb applying MiXCR to the reads. Of roughly 170,000 distinct CDR3 sequences in the sample, less than 25% were seen once. The sequencing here drew on CD8+ T cells from cultured PBMCs, taken from culture after CMV antigen stimulation. The receptor set was obtained from a human donor in good health (CMV status not recorded). Some clones in this sample may be carry-over from other donors' samples.

This clonotype has just a few counts. The chain uses TRBV7-9 and TRBJ2-1; D possibly uses TRBD1 or TRBD2 (5 bases each). The CDR3 spans 16 residues. Germline V gene sequence: CDR1 SEHNR, CDR2 FQNEAQ (reference sequence). The V end was cut by 4 bases, the J end by 3 bases, with 16 bases between. The CDR3 reads CASSSTRGSRYNEQFF. The CDR3 nucleotides read TGTGCCAGCAGCTCGACCCGGGGCTCCCGCTACAATGAGCAGTTCTTC.

The chain carries TRBV27 and TRBJ1-6; possibly TRBD1 for D (5 bases). With 5 bases removed from V and 14 bases from J, the gap between germline ends came to 13 bases. CDR3 length equals 12 residues. Germline V gene data show CDR1 as MNHEY and CDR2 as SMNVEV (reference sequence). The CDR3 DNA follows: TGTGCCAGCAGTCCAAACAGGTTAGCCCTCCACTTT. Translated, it gives CASSPNRLALHF.

The rearrangement links TRBV7-9 to TRBJ2-5; possible D gene TRBD1, 5 bases. Germline CDR1 SEHNR, CDR2 FQNEAQ (reference sequence). This CDR3 contains 16 residues. The V gene lost 4 bases and the J gene lost 1 base, with 16 bases spanning the gap. CDR3 sequence reads: CASSSRQFSFQETQYF. The CDR3 nucleotides read TGTGCCAGCAGCTCACGACAGTTTAGCTTCCAAGAGACCCAGTACTTC.

The chain has TRBV7-2 and TRBJ2-1; D might be TRBD1 (5 bases). The CDR3 has 15 amino acids. Per germline, CDR1 SGHTA and CDR2 FQGNSA. The V end lost 6 bases, the J end lost 0 bases, and 12 bases lay between the germline ends. CDR3 protein: CASSQEGVSYNEQFF. CDR3 in DNA: TGTGCCAGCAGTCAAGAAGGGGTCTCCTACAATGAGCAGTTCTTC. Full variable domain (outside the CDR3, taken from reference TRBV7-2 and TRBJ2-1): GAGVSQSPSNKVTEKGKDVELRCDPISGHTALYWYRQSLGQGLEFLIYFQGNSAPDKSGLPSDRFSAERTGGSVSTLTIQRTQQEDSAVYLCASSQEGVSYNEQFFGPGTRLTVL.

Turning to this clonotype: A read error may produce the germline difference seen at one junction end. The genes are TRBV11-1 and TRBJ2-1, with 12 bases that match TRBD2. Germline CDR1 SGHAT, CDR2 FQDESV (reference sequence). CDR3 length: 14 residues. The CDR3 region is CASSLAGGDNEQFF. CDR3 coding DNA: TGTGCCAGCAGCCTAGCGGGGGGGGACAATGAGCAGTTCTTC.

The V gene is TRBV7-1, the J gene TRBJ2-7, with a possible D match to TRBD1 (6 bases). TRBV7-1 is treated as an ORF (open reading frame) with a function not yet certain. Deletions cut 6 bases from V and 0 bases from J, with 18 bases between. The CDR3 totals 16 residues. The CDR3 spells CASRLGAGYPSYEQYF. CDR3 DNA: TGTGCCAGCAGACTGGGGGCAGGGTACCCCTCCTACGAGCAGTACTTC.

This CDR3 reads CASSPRGGYSGANVLTF. The CDR3 nucleotides read TGTGCCAGCAGCCCGCGGGGGGGCTATTCTGGGGCCAACGTCCTGACTTTC. The rearrangement links TRBV7-2 to TRBJ2-6; 9 bases align to TRBD2. The germline CDR1 and CDR2 sequences are SGHTA and FQGNSA. This CDR3 has 17 residues. Trimming at V came to 5 bases and at J to 1 base, leaving 6 bases not matched to a gene.

This chain uses TRBV30 with TRBJ1-1; 10 nucleotides line up with TRBD1. The J segment lost 4 bases and the V segment lost 2 bases, leaving 4 bases of the junction unmatched. Germline CDR1 reads GTSNPN; CDR2 reads SVGIG (reference sequence). This CDR3 spans 14 amino acids. The CDR3 nucleotides are TGTGCCTGGAGTCAGGGACAGGGGAGCACTGAAGCTTTCTTT. Its translation is CAWSQGQGSTEAFF.

This clonotype showed up just a few times. J is TRBJ1-2 and V is TRBV7-2, with a tentative D call TRBD1 (6 bases). Germline V gives CDR1 SGHTA, CDR2 FQGNSA. The CDR3 runs to 17 residues. V lost 4 bases to trimming and J lost 0 bases, with 18 bases between them. CDR3 nucleotide sequence: TGTGCCAGCAGCTCCTCCAGTGGGGGCCGTACTAACTATGGCTACACCTTC. Translated: CASSSSSGGRTNYGYTF.

This clonotype was counted a few times. V is TRBV27 and J is TRBJ2-3; the D gene is possibly TRBD2 (7 bases). In germline, CDR1 is MNHEY, CDR2 SMNVEV (reference sequence). The V end was cut by 1 base, the J end by 4 bases, with 12 bases between. The length of the CDR3 is 15 residues. CDR3 sequence reads: CASSLLGGGADTQYF. The DNA of the CDR3 is TGTGCCAGCAGTTTATTGGGCGGGGGCGCAGATACGCAGTATTTT.

The J gene is TRBJ2-3, the V gene TRBV4-1; 8 positions match TRBD1. Per the germline V gene, CDR1 is MGHRA and CDR2 is YSYEKL. The CDR3 spans 15 residues. V was clipped by 1 base and J by 2 bases; unmatched bases: 2. The CDR3 spells CASSQGQGFTDTQYF. In DNA form, the CDR3 reads TGCGCCAGCAGCCAAGGACAGGGGTTCACAGATACGCAGTATTTT.

The chain combines TRBV7-9 with TRBJ2-5, with D unclear. With 7 bases removed from V and 5 bases from J, the gap between germline ends came to 17 bases. The CDR3 has 14 amino acids. Germline CDR1 is SEHNR and CDR2 is FQNEAQ (reference sequence). The CDR3 region is CASTSNEVGETQYF. The CDR3, as DNA: TGTGCCAGCACCTCGAATGAGGTCGGTGAGACCCAGTACTTC.

About this clonotype itself: This may be a read error: a much more frequent sequence differs by one nucleotide. The chain couples TRBV6-2 or TRBV6-3 to TRBJ2-3, with D tentatively TRBD2 (5 bases). The germline gives CDR1 MNHEY, CDR2 SVGEGT. The CDR3 consists of 16 residues. The CDR3 sequence is CARSKSGIRSPDTQYF. CDR3 nucleotide sequence: TGTGCCCGCAGCAAATCCGGGATAAGGTCCCCAGATACGCAGTATTTT.

This clonotype has only a few counts. The chain recombines TRBV6-2 or TRBV6-3 with TRBJ2-7; D is tentatively TRBD1 or TRBD2 (5 bases each). Looked up from germline, CDR1 is MNHEY and CDR2 is SVGEGT. The V and J ends lost 5 bases and 7 bases respectively, with 21 bases between them. The CDR3 has 15 residues. The CDR3 nucleotides read TGTGCCAGCAGTCGTTTCCGGGACGCCGCAGGAGAGCAGTACTTC. It specifies CASSRFRDAAGEQYF.

CDR3 in amino acids: CASGLIRGGGVNIQYF. The CDR3 DNA is TGTGCTAGTGGTTTGATCCGAGGGGGTGGCGTGAACATTCAGTACTTC. The chain has TRBV12-5 and TRBJ2-4, with D perhaps matching TRBD1 (6 bases). Germline assignment: CDR1 LGHNT and CDR2 FRNRAP. This CDR3 comprises 16 residues. V was cut by 2 bases and J by 7 bases, with 18 bases left in between.

This sequence joins TRBV12-3 or TRBV12-4 and TRBJ2-3; 9 nucleotides align to TRBD2. With V trimmed by 7 bases and J by 2 bases, 7 bases remained unmatched. The CDR3 has 15 residues. The CDR3 nucleotides read TGTGCCAGCACTTTGGCGGGGGGGATCACAGATACGCAGTATTTT. It specifies CASTLAGGITDTQYF.

V and J are TRBV6-2 or TRBV6-3 and TRBJ2-7, with 8 bases aligning to TRBD1. This CDR3 spans 16 amino acids. The ends lost 4 bases at V and 0 bases at J; junction bases unmatched: 8. The germline CDR1 and CDR2 sequences are MNHEY and SVGEGT. The CDR3 sequence: CASSWVEDRGSYEQYF. As DNA, the CDR3 is TGTGCCAGCAGTTGGGTGGAAGACAGGGGCTCCTACGAGCAGTACTTC.

This clonotype was recorded a few times. V and J are TRBV7-2 and TRBJ2-1; D unresolved. This CDR3 has 11 amino acids. CDR1 and CDR2 from the germline V gene are SGHTA and FQGNSA. Between the trimmed V and J ends, which lost 7 bases and 3 bases, there was a span of 4 bases. The CDR3, as DNA: TGTGCCAGCACCGTCTACAATGAGCAGTTCTTC. Encoded protein: CASTVYNEQFF.

This chain joins TRBV7-2 and TRBJ2-3, with 13 bases fitting TRBD2. Trimming at V came to 3 bases and at J to 3 bases, leaving 3 bases not matched to a gene. The CDR3 has 16 residues. CDR1 and CDR2 from the germline V gene are SGHTA and FQGNSA. CDR3 nucleotide sequence: TGTGCCAGCAGCTTTGGGACTAGCGGGGAGACAGATACGCAGTATTTT. This codes for CASSFGTSGETDTQYF.